The following is a TCR beta chain sequence with its context. This sample stems from a study of blood T cell repertoires in COVID-19. Looking at the study overall: From T cells, B-cell-depleted T cells, or PBMCs came the material, which was cDNA or gDNA.

Original methodology: Reference gene primer amplification in the assay estimated nucleated cell counts. Produced via immunoSEQ multiplex PCR; TCRdb's table is partial and in-frame only. Clone size and the V and J calls come from that table; the DNA yielded D and trimming. The sample includes around 360,000 clones, over 75% of them seen just once. Self-reported history from a screening survey and questionnaire set each donor's cohort. J was trimmed by 6 bases and V by 6 bases; bases with no gene match: 7. The V gene's germline CDR1 is LNHNV and CDR2 YYDKDF (reference sequence). This CDR3 has 14 residues.

The sequence came from a woman in her thirties who had recovered from COVID-19. The chain is built from TRBV15 and TRBJ2-3, with 9 bases aligning to TRBD2. The sequenced sample was PBMCs or T cells enriched from blood (not recorded which). The CDR3, as DNA: TGTGCCACCAGGGCAAGCGGGAGGCCGGATACGCAGTATTTT. Encoded protein: CATRASGRPDTQYF.